The sequence of this TCR beta chain was determined in a study of graft-versus-host responses after intestinal transplantation. This clone was seen a handful of times. Its antigen is as yet unknown. This CDR3 contains 15 residues. Germline V gene lookup returns CDR1 SEHNR and CDR2 FQNEAQ (reference sequence). V lost 4 bases and J lost 3, with 14 bases in between. Method: immunoSEQ multiplex PCR; TCRdb's copy keeps in-frame clones and lacks some. The table shows about 39,000 clones, with about 95% occurring only once. This clonotype was obtained from a human donor who was the organ donor for an intestinal transplant. Sequencing was performed on unstimulated CD8+ T cells sorted from spleen or lymph node cells, taken before transplant. The J gene is TRBJ2-3, the V gene TRBV7-9; a weak D match, TRBD1 (5 bases). CDR3 loop: CASSSPWGRTDTQYF. The CDR3 coding sequence is TGTGCCAGCAGCTCCCCTTGGGGCAGAACAGATACGCAGTATTTT. The variable domain in full, with the rest retrieved from reference TRBV7-9 and TRBJ2-3, is DTGVSQNPRHKITKRGQNVTFRCDPISEHNRLYWYRQTLGQGPEFLTYFQNEAQLEKSRLLSDRFSAERPKGSFSTLEIQRTEQGDSAMYLCASSSPWGRTDTQYFGPGTRLTVL.